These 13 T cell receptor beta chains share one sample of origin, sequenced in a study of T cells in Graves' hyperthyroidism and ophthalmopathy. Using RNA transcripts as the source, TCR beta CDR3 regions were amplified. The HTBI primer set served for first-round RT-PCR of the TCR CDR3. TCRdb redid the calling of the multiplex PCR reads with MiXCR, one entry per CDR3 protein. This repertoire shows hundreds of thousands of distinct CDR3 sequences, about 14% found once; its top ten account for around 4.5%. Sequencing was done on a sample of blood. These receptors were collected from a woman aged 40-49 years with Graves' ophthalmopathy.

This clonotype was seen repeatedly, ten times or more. The CDR3 region is CASRGTGTGYETQYF. CDR3 DNA: TGTGCCAGTAGGGGCACCGGGACAGGGTATGAGACCCAGTACTTC. The V gene is TRBV19, the J gene TRBJ2-5, with 9 positions matching TRBD1. This CDR3 is 15 amino acids long. V dropped 6 bases and J dropped 5; count of bases not matched to a gene: 10. The germline CDR1 and CDR2 sequences are LNHDA and SQIVND (reference sequence).

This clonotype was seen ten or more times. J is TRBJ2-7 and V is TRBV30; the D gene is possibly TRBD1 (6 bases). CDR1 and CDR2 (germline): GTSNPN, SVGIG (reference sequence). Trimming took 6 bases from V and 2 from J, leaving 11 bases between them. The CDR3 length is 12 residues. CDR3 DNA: TGTGCCTGTTCGACAGGAGCCTACGAGCAGTACTTC. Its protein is CACSTGAYEQYF. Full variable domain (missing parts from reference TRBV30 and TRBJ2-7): SQTIHQWPATLVQPVGSPLSLECTVEGTSNPNLYWYRQAAGRGLQLLFYSVGIGQISSEVPQNLSASRPQDRQFILSSKKLLLSDSGFYLCACSTGAYEQYFGPGTRLTVT.

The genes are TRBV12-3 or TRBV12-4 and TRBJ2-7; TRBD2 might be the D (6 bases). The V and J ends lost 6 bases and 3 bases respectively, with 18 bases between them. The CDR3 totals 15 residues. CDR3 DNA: TGTGCCAGCAGCCTGGGGGGAGCATCAAACTACGAGCAGTACTTC. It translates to CASSLGGASNYEQYF.

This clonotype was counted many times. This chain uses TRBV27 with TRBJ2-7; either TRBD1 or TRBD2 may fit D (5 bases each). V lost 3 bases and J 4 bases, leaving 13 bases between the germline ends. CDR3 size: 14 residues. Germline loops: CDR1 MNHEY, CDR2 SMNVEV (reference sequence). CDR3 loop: CASSFGGVGYEQYF. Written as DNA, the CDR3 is TGTGCCAGCAGTTTTGGGGGAGTAGGGTACGAGCAGTACTTC.

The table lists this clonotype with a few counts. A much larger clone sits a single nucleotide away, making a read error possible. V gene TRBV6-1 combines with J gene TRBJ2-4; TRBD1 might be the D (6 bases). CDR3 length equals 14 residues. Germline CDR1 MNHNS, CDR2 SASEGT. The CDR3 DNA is TGTGCCAGCAGTAAGACAGGTTTGGGTGGCATTCGGTACTTC. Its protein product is CASSKTGLGGIRYF.

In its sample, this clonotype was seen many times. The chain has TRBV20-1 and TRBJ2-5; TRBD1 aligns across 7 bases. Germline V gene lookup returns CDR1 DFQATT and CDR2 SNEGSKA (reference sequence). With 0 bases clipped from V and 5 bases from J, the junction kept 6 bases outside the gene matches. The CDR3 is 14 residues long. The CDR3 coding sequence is TGCAGTGCTAGAGATCGGGACAGTTGGGAGACCCAGTACTTC. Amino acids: CSARDRDSWETQYF.

Written as DNA, the CDR3 is TGTGCCAGCAGAGGGGACAGCAACACCGGGGAGCTGTTTTTT. It encodes CASRGDSNTGELFF. The rearrangement uses TRBV12-3 or TRBV12-4 and TRBJ2-2, with TRBD1 matching over 7 bases. The CDR3 runs to 14 residues. V was pared by 6 bases and J by 2 bases, with 3 bases of the junction left unmatched.

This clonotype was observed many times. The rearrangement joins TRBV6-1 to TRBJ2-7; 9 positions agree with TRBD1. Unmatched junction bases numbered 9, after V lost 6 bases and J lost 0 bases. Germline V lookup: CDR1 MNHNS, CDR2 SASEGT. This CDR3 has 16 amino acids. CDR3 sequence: CASRGPGQGISYEQYF. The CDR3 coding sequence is TGTGCCAGCAGGGGACCGGGACAGGGTATCTCCTACGAGCAGTACTTC.

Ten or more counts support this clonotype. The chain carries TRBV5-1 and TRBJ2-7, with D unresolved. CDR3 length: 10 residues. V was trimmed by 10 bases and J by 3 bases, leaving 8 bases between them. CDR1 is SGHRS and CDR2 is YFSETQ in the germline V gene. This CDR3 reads CASHDYEQYF. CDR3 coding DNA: TGCGCCTCCCACGACTACGAGCAGTACTTC.

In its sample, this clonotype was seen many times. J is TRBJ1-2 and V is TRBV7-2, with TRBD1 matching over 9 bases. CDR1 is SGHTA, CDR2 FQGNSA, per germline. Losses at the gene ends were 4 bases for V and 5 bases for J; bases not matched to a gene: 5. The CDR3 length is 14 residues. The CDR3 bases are TGTGCCAGCAGCTGGGACAGGGAAGGATATGGCTACACCTTC. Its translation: CASSWDREGYGYTF. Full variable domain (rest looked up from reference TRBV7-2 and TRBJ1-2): GAGVSQSPSNKVTEKGKDVELRCDPISGHTALYWYRQSLGQGLEFLIYFQGNSAPDKSGLPSDRFSAERTGGSVSTLTIQRTQQEDSAVYLCASSWDREGYGYTFGSGTRLTVV.

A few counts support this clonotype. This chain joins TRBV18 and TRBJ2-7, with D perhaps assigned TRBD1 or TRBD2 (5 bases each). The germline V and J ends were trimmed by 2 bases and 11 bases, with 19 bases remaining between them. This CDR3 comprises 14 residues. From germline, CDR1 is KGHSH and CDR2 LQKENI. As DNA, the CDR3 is TGTGCCAGCTCACCAGGGACCGGGTCCTCAAGGAAGTACTTC. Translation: CASSPGTGSSRKYF.

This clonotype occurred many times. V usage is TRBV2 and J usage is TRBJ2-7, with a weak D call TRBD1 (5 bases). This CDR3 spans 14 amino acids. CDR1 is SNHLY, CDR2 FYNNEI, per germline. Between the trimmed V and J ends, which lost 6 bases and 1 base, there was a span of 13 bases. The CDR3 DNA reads TGTGCCAGCAGCCCCCCTCGACAGTCCTACGAGCAGTACTTC. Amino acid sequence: CASSPPRQSYEQYF.

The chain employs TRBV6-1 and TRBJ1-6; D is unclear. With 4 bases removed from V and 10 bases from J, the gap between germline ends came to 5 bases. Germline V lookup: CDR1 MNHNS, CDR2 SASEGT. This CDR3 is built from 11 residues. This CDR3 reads CASSGTSPLHF. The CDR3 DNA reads TGTGCCAGCAGTGGAACATCACCCCTCCACTTT.